This T cell receptor (beta chain) was observed in a study of T cell repertoires in cytomegalovirus infection. The wider study: As its CMV epitopes, the study selected recently identified HLA-C-restricted and well-studied HLA-B-restricted targets. CMV infection and matching HLA type were both indicated by public TCR beta signatures.

TCRdb reprocessed the reads with MiXCR, giving one entry per CDR3 protein. The repertoire holds 40,000 to 55,000 distinct CDR3 sequences, with around 20% as singletons. Notes on the study in general: HLA-C-restricted CMV-specific TCR beta clonotypes prevailed in the ex vivo response. Using cumulative public TCR beta family frequency, the authors identified those who carried CMV together with the relevant HLA.

This clonotype was seen more than once but under ten times. Antigen specificity is unknown. V was shortened by 5 bases and J by 4 bases, with 14 bases between the two germline ends. The CDR3 spans 15 residues. The germline CDR1 and CDR2 sequences are SEHNR and FQNEAQ (reference sequence). This sample comprised CD8+ T cells from cultured PBMCs, obtained from culture after CMV antigen stimulation. The TCR originated in a human donor in good health (CMV status not recorded). Some clones in this sample may be carry-over from other donors' samples. The chain links TRBV7-9 to TRBJ1-4; D might be TRBD1 (6 bases). The CDR3 region is CASSHRQVDNEKLFF. The CDR3 DNA sequence: TGTGCCAGCAGCCATAGACAGGTTGATAATGAAAAACTGTTTTTT.